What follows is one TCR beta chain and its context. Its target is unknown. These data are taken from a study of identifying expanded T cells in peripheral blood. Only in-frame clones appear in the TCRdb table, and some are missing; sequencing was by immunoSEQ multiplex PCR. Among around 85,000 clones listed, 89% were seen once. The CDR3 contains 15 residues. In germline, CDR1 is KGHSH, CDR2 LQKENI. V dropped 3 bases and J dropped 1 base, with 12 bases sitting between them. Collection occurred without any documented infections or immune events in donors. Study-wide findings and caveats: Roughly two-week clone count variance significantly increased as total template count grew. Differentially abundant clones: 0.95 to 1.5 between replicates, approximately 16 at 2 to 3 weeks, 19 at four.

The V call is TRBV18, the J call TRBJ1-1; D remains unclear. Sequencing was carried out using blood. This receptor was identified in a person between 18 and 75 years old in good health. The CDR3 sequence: CASSPTPAGNTEAFF. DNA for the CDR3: TGTGCCAGCTCACCTACCCCCGCCGGGAACACTGAAGCTTTCTTT.